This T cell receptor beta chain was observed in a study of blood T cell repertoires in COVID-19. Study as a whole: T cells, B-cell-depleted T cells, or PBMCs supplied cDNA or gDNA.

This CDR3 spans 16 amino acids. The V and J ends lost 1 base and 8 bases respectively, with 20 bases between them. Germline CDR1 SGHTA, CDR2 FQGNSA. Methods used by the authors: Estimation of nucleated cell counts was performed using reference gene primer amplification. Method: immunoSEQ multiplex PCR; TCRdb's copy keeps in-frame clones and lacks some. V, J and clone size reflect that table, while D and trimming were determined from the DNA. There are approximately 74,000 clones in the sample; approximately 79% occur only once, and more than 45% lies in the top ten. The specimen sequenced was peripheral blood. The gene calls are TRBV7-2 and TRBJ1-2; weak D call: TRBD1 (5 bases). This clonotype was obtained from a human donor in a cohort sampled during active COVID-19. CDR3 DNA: TGTGCCAGCAGCTTAGGGCCGAACAGGATCGGTGAGGGCTACACCTTC. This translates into CASSLGPNRIGEGYTF.